The rows below give T cell receptor beta chains drawn from one sample of a study of T-cell reconstitution after alpha-beta-depleted transplantation in children. In TCRdb, the PCR reads were re-called with MiXCR into one record per CDR3 protein. The sample includes fewer than 130,000 distinct CDR3 sequences, around 10% seen only once; the top ten take about 8.8%. Sequencing was performed on PBMCs from the stem cell graft donor, taken from the stem cell graft. The receptors here all came from a human donor who donated a stem cell graft to a child with acute lymphoblastic leukemia. Each CDR3 is given with its conserved first and last residue. D genes are given only for firm matches. Size values are once, few and many counts, or a class for expanded clones, and some rows have none.

d_call j_call v_call clone_size cdr3_nt cdr3_aa
NA TRBJ2-5 TRBV27 many TGTGCCAGCAGCGAAAGGGGGAGCTCCGTGCAGTACTTC CASSERGSSVQYF
NA TRBJ1-1 TRBV7-2 NA TGTGCCAGCAGCCTAGATGCTAGGGCCCCCCGAAGCTTT CASSLDARAPRSF
TRBD1 TRBJ1-1 TRBV5-1 many TGCGCCAGCAATCAGGGGGCCCACAGCATGAACACTGAAGCTTTCTTT CASNQGAHSMNTEAFF
TRBD2 TRBJ2-7 TRBV4-1 many TGCGCCAGCAGCCTAGGATTAGCGGGTTTTACCTACGAGCAGTACTTC CASSLGLAGFTYEQYF
TRBD1 TRBJ1-2 TRBV9 NA TGTGCCAGCAGCTTCCGGACAGGCAGCTACACCTTC CASSFRTGSYTF
TRBD1 TRBJ2-6 TRBV19 few TGTGCCAGTACCCATGGACAGGGGTTTACTGGGGCCAACGTCCTGACTTTC CASTHGQGFTGANVLTF
NA TRBJ2-1 TRBV5-1 many TGCGCCAGCAGCTTTGTGCAGGGCAGGGGATACAATGAGCAGTTCTTC CASSFVQGRGYNEQFF
TRBD1 TRBJ1-2 TRBV12-3/TRBV12-4 many TGTGCCAGCAGTTCTGGACAGGGAAATAACTATGGCTACACCTTC CASSSGQGNNYGYTF
TRBD2 TRBJ2-5 TRBV4-1 many TGCGCCAGCAGCCAAGAGGGAGGGCCCCCGATCCAAGAGACCCAGTACTTC CASSQEGGPPIQETQYF
TRBD2 TRBJ2-7 TRBV20-1 many TGCAGTGCTAGAATCCCTAGCGGGAGTGGAGGGGCTTACGAGCAGTACTTC CSARIPSGSGGAYEQYF
NA TRBJ2-7 TRBV11-2 many TGTGCCAGCAGCTTATCGGTTCGGGAGCCACTCTACGAGCAGTACTTC CASSLSVREPLYEQYF
TRBD1 TRBJ1-5 TRBV12-3/TRBV12-4 many TGTGCCAGCATCCAGGGGGGGGCGGGTCAGCCCCAGCATTTT CASIQGGAGQPQHF
TRBD2 TRBJ2-1 TRBV7-2 many TGTGCCAGCAGCTTCGGTGGCGGGGGGAACAATGAGCAGTTCTTC CASSFGGGGNNEQFF
TRBD2 TRBJ2-7 TRBV19 many TGTGCCAGTAGTCGGACTAGCAAAGGCTACGAGCAGTACTTC CASSRTSKGYEQYF
NA TRBJ1-2 TRBV28 NA TGTGCCAGCACCAAATCGGGGGGCGCGTCCTATGGCTACACCTTC CASTKSGGASYGYTF
NA TRBJ1-2 TRBV3-1 many TGTGCCAGCAGCCAAGCGCAGGGATCCTCCTATGGCTACACCTTC CASSQAQGSSYGYTF
TRBD2 TRBJ2-7 TRBV5-1 many TGCGCCAGCAGCCATAAGGGGACTATCTACGAGCAGTACTTC CASSHKGTIYEQYF
TRBD1 TRBJ2-7 TRBV7-2 many TGTGCCAGCAGCGCCCAGACAGGGTACGAGCAGTACTTC CASSAQTGYEQYF
NA TRBJ2-2 TRBV15 many TGTGCCACCAGCAGAGATCTTCCCACTAAGGCCGGGGAGCTGTTTTTT CATSRDLPTKAGELFF
NA TRBJ2-5 TRBV6-2/TRBV6-3 NA TGTGCCAGCAGACCAGACCAACCCGGACTGGTGGGGGGCAAACCGAAAGAGACCCAGTACTTC CASRPDQPGLVGGKPKETQYF
TRBD1 TRBJ2-3 TRBV5-1 many TGCGCCAGCGCGGGACAGGGGGTAATGGATACGCAGTATTTT CASAGQGVMDTQYF
TRBD1 TRBJ1-2 TRBV11-2 many TGTGCCAGCAGCGCCCGGGACAGGGGTTCCTATGGCTACACCTTC CASSARDRGSYGYTF
TRBD2 TRBJ2-6 TRBV7-2 NA TGTGCCAGCAGCTTGAGAGCGGGAGATGGGGGGGCCAACGTCCTGACTTTC CASSLRAGDGGANVLTF